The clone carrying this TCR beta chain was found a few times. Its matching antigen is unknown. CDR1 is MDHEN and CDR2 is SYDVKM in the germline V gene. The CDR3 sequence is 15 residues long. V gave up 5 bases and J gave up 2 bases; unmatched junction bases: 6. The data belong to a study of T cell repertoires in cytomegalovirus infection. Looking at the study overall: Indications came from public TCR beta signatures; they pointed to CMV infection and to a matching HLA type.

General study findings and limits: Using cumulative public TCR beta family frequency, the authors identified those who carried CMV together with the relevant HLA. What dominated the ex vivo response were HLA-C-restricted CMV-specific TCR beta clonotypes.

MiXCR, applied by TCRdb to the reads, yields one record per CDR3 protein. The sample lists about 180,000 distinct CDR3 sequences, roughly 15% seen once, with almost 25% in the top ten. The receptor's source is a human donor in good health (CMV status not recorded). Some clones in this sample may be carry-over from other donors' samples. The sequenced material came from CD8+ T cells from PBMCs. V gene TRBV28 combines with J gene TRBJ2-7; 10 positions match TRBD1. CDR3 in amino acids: CASSPGTGVTYEQYF. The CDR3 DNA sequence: TGTGCCAGCAGTCCGGGGACAGGGGTCACCTACGAGCAGTACTTC.